This T cell receptor beta chain derives from a study of control samples from healthy donors and cancer patients (dated by TCRdb to 2020 to 2022). V is pared back by 0 bases and J by 1 base, with 16 bases lying between the germline termini. From its cysteine to its phenylalanine, the CDR3 spans 17 amino acids. Just CDR3 DNA is preserved here, 51 bases in frame from base 1. CDR1 MRHNA and CDR2 SNTAGT are derived from the germline V gene. On this clone itself: Its binding antigen is unknown. No base qualities exist here, and no much larger clone lies one base off it.

Libraries were prepared through the immunoSEQ multiplex PCR assay. TCRdb limited this immuneACCESS table to in-frame rearrangements with V and J called. A share of clones is missing; checked studies link under half to unresolved V genes, and the rest is unexplained. The sample table records 70,000 to 80,000 clones; approximately 90% of these occur just once. Jointly, the top ten make up 1.5% to 2% of the sample. Specimen: PBMCs. The sequence was obtained from a woman in her sixties or seventies with head and neck cancer. The chain was built from TRBV6-4 and TRBJ2-7, with no D gene named confidently. This receptor carries the CDR3 CASSDSTWETCSYEQYF. Read as DNA, the sequence is TGTGCCAGCAGTGACTCGACTTGGGAAACCTGTTCCTACGAGCAGTACTTC.